The present T cell receptor (beta chain) was sequenced within a study of cytomegalovirus exposure and HLA in healthy donors. Sequenced by immunoSEQ multiplex PCR; TCRdb stores in-frame clones only, minus some. The sample holds approximately 60,000 clones, about 91% seen once. The sample taken for sequencing was PBMCs. The receptor comes from a young woman in good health and CMV-seronegative.

CDR3 sequence (DNA): TGTGCCAGTAGTGGGTTAGGGGATGGCTACACCTTC. Encoded protein: CASSGLGDGYTF. V is TRBV19 and J is TRBJ1-2, with a weak D call TRBD1 (5 bases). V was trimmed by 5 bases and J by 6 bases, leaving 10 bases between them. The CDR3 runs 12 residues. The germline gives CDR1 LNHDA, CDR2 SQIVND (reference sequence).